This entry features one T cell receptor (beta chain) sequence. Germline CDR1 is MNHEY and CDR2 is SVGAGI. The CDR3 totals 14 residues. Trimming stripped 4 bases from V and 4 bases from J, with 13 bases between. This entry comes from a study of blood T cell repertoires in COVID-19. Using immunoSEQ multiplex PCR, the repertoire was profiled, and TCRdb retains in-frame clones only, with some absent. The data hold tens of thousands of clones, with approximately 80% observed a single time. Material: peripheral blood. This chain uses TRBV6-5 with TRBJ1-2, with D possibly being TRBD1 (6 bases). The TCR was taken from a man aged 70-80 years with acute or convalescent COVID-19. CDR3 nucleotide sequence: TGTGCCAGCAGTTTCTCGACAGGTCTCTATGGCTACACCTTC. It specifies CASSFSTGLYGYTF.